This TCR beta chain originates from a study of T cells in Graves' hyperthyroidism and ophthalmopathy. This CDR3 has 13 residues. Trimming removed 5 bases from V and 5 bases from J; junction bases left unmatched: 3. The germline gives CDR1 SEHNR, CDR2 FQNEAQ (reference sequence). Whole-study findings and limits: The blood repertoire included most of the expanded thyroid clonotypes above 0.001.

TCR beta CDR3 regions were amplified from RNA. A set of HTBI primers served as the primers for a first-round RT-PCR of the TCR CDR3. TCRdb processed the multiplex PCR reads anew with MiXCR; each CDR3 protein has one entry. Of 450,000 to 600,000 distinct CDR3 sequences listed, just under 20% were seen once; the top ten hold roughly 47%. Each person with ophthalmopathy scored at least 3 on the Clinical Activity Score, reached NOSPECS grade 4 or higher, and had been ill under 3 months. Every diagnosis used clinical symptoms, serum thyroxine and TRAb, thyroid ultrasound and orbital computed tomography. Fresh peripheral blood, 10 ml, yielded the PBMCs. A remark on this clonotype: The antigen remains unidentified.

The TCR originated in a man aged 40-49 years with Graves' ophthalmopathy. The sequenced sample was blood. This chain connects TRBV7-9 to TRBJ2-7; 10 nucleotides match TRBD1. CDR3 nucleotide sequence: TGTGCCAGCAGCGACAGGGGGCAGGACGAGCAGTACTTC. This gives the protein CASSDRGQDEQYF.